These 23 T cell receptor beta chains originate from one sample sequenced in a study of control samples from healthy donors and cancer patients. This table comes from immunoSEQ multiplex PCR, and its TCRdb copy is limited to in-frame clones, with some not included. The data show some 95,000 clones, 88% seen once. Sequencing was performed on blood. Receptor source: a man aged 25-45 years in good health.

For the CDR3, the DNA is TGTGCCAGTAGTGTCCAGAGGGTTGGTGGAGGGGCTTCTCCTTCACCCCTCCACTTT. It translates to CASSVQRVGGGASPSPLHF. V usage is TRBV19 and J usage is TRBJ1-6, with D maybe TRBD1 (5 bases). V was shortened by 5 bases and J by 9 bases, with 29 bases between the two germline ends. Germline CDR1 reads LNHDA; CDR2 reads SQIVND (reference sequence). This CDR3 contains 19 residues. Full variable domain (outside the CDR3, taken from reference TRBV19 and TRBJ1-6): DGGITQSPKYLFRKEGQNVTLSCEQNLNHDAMYWYRQDPGQGLRLIYYSQIVNDFQKGDIAEGYSVSREKKESFPLTVTSAQKNPTAFYLCASSVQRVGGGASPSPLHFGNGTRLTVT.

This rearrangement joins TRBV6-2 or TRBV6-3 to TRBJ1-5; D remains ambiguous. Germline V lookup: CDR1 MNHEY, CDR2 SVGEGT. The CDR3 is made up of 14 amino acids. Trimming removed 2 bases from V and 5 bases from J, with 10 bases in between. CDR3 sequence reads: CASSYLSLDQPQHF. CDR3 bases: TGTGCCAGCAGTTACCTTTCCTTGGATCAGCCCCAGCATTTT.

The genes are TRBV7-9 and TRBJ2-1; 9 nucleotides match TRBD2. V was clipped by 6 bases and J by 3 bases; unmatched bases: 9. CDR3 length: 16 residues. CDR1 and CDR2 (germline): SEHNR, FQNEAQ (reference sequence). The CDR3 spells CASRASPAGGYNEQFF. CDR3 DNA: TGTGCCAGCAGGGCCTCCCCAGCGGGAGGCTACAATGAGCAGTTCTTC.

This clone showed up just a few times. This CDR3 reads CASSIGGDTQYF. CDR3 coding DNA: TGTGCCAGCAGCATTGGTGGAGATACGCAGTATTTT. The chain has TRBV7-9 and TRBJ2-3, with D uncertain. Germline values: CDR1 SEHNR, CDR2 FQNEAQ (reference sequence). Trimming stripped 5 bases from V and 5 bases from J, with 8 bases between. CDR3 length: 12 residues.

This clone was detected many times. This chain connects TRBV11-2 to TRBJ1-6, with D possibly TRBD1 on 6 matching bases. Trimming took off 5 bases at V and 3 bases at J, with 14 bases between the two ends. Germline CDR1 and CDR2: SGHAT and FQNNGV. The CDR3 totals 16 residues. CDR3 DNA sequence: TGTGCCAGCAGCGACTGGACAGAGAGCTATAATTCACCCCTCCACTTT. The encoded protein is CASSDWTESYNSPLHF. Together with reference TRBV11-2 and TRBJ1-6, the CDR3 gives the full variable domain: EAGVAQSPRYKIIEKRQSVAFWCNPISGHATLYWYQQILGQGPKLLIQFQNNGVVDDSQLPKDRFSAERLKGVDSTLKIQPAKLEDSAVYLCASSDWTESYNSPLHFGNGTRLTVT.

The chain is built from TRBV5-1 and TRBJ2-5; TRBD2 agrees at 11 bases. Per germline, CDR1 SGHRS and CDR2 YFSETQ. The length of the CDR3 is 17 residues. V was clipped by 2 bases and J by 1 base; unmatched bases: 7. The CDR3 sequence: CASSFSLAGGTQETQYF. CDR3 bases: TGCGCCAGCAGCTTCTCTCTAGCGGGAGGCACCCAAGAGACCCAGTACTTC.

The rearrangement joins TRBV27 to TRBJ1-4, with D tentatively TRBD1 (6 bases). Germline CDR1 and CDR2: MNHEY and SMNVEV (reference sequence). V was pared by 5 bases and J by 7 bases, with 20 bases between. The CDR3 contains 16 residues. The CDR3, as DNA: TGTGCCAGCAGTCCCCAACAGTGGGGGCTCTTTGAAAAACTGTTTTTT. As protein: CASSPQQWGLFEKLFF.

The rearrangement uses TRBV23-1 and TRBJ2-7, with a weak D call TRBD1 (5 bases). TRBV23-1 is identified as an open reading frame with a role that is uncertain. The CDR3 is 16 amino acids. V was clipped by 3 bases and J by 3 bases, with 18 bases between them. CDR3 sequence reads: CASSHPKHRLNYEQYF. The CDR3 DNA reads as TGCGCCAGCAGTCACCCAAAGCACAGGTTGAACTACGAGCAGTACTTC.

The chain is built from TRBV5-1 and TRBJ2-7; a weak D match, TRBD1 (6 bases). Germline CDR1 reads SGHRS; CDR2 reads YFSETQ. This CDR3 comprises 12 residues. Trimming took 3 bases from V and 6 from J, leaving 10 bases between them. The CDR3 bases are TGCGCCAGCAGCTATCAGGGGACCGAGCAGTACTTC. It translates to CASSYQGTEQYF. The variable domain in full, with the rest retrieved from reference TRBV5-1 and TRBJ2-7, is KAGVTQTPRYLIKTRGQQVTLSCSPISGHRSVSWYQQTPGQGLQFLFEYFSETQRNKGNFPGRFSGRQFSNSRSEMNVSTLELGDSALYLCASSYQGTEQYFGPGTRLTVT.

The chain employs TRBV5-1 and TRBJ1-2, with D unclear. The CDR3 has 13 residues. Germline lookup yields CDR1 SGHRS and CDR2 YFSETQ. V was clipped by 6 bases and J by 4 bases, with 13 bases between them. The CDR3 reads CASTIGGLYGYTF. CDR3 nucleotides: TGCGCCAGCACCATTGGAGGACTCTATGGCTACACCTTC.

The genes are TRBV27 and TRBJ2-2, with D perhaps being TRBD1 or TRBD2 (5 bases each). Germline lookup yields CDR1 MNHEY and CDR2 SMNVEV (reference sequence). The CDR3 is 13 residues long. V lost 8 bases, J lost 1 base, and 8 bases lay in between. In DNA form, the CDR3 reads TGTGCCAGCCGAGGGGTGAACACCGGGGAGCTGTTTTTT. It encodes CASRGVNTGELFF.

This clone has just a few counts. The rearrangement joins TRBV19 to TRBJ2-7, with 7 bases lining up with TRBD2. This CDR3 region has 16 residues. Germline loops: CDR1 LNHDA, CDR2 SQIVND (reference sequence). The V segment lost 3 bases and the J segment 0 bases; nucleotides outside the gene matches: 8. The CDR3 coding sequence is TGTGCCAGTAGTATGTCCAGGGCGGGGGACTCCTACGAGCAGTACTTC. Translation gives CASSMSRAGDSYEQYF. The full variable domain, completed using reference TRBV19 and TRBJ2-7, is DGGITQSPKYLFRKEGQNVTLSCEQNLNHDAMYWYRQDPGQGLRLIYYSQIVNDFQKGDIAEGYSVSREKKESFPLTVTSAQKNPTAFYLCASSMSRAGDSYEQYFGPGTRLTVT.

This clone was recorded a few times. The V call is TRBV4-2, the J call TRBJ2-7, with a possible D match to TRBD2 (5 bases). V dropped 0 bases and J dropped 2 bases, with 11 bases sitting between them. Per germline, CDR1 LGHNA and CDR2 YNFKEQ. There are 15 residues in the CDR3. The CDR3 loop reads CASSQDWERTYEQYF. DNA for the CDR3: TGTGCCAGCAGCCAAGATTGGGAGCGTACCTACGAGCAGTACTTC.

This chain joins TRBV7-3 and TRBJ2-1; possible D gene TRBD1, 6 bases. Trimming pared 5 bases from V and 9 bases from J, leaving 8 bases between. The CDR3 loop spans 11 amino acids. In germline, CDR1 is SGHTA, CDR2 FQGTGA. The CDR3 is CASSLGGEQFF. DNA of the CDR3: TGTGCCAGCAGCCTAGGGGGTGAGCAGTTCTTC. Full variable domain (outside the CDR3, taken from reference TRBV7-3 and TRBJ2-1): GAGVSQTPSNKVTEKGKYVELRCDPISGHTALYWYRQSLGQGPEFLIYFQGTGAADDSGLPNDRFFAVRPEGSVSTLKIQRTERGDSAVYLCASSLGGEQFFGPGTRLTVL.

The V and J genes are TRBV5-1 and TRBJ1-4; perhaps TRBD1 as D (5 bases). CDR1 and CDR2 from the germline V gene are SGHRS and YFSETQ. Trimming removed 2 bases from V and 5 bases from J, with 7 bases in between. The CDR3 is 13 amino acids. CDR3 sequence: CASSFRQNEKLFF. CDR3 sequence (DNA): TGCGCCAGCAGCTTTAGACAGAATGAAAAACTGTTTTTT. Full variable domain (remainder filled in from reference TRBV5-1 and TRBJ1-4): KAGVTQTPRYLIKTRGQQVTLSCSPISGHRSVSWYQQTPGQGLQFLFEYFSETQRNKGNFPGRFSGRQFSNSRSEMNVSTLELGDSALYLCASSFRQNEKLFFGSGTQLSVL.

The CDR3 region is CASSQVQGGYTF. The DNA for the CDR3 is TGTGCCAGCAGCCAAGTGCAGGGTGGCTACACCTTC. The genes are TRBV3-1 (or the pseudogene TRBV3-2) and TRBJ1-2; a possible D gene is TRBD1 (5 bases). The germline V and J ends were trimmed by 1 base and 7 bases, with 7 bases remaining between them. The CDR3 is made up of 12 amino acids. Germline V lookup: CDR1 LGHDT, CDR2 YNNKEL (reference sequence).

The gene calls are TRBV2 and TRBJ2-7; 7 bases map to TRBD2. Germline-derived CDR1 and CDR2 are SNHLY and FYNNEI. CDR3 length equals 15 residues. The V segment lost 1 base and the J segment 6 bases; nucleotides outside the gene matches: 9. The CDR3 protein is CASSEGGGGGREQYF. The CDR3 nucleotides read TGTGCCAGCAGTGAAGGTGGCGGGGGAGGCCGCGAGCAGTACTTC.

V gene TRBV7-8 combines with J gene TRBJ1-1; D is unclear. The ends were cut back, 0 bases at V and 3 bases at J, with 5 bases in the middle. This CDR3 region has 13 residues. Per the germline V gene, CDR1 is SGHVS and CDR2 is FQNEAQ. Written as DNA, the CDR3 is TGTGCCAGCAGCTTAGCAGGGTACACTGAAGCTTTCTTT. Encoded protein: CASSLAGYTEAFF.

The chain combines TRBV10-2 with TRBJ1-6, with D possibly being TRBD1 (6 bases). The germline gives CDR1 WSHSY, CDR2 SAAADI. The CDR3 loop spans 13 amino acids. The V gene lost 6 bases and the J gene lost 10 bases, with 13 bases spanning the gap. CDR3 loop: CASRVRGESPLHF. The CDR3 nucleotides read TGCGCCAGCAGGGTCAGGGGAGAATCACCCCTCCACTTT.

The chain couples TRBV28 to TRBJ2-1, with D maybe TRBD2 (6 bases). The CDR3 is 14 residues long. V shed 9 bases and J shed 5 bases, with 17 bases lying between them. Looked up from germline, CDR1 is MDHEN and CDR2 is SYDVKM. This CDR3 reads CASREGTANNEQFF. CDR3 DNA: TGTGCCAGTCGAGAAGGGACTGCAAACAATGAGCAGTTCTTC.

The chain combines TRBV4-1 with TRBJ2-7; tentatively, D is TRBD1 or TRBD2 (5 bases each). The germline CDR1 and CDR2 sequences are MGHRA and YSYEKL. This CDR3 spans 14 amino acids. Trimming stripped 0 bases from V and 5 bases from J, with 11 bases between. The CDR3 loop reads CASSQEWGTNEQYF. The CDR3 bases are TGCGCCAGCAGCCAAGAGTGGGGGACCAACGAGCAGTACTTC.

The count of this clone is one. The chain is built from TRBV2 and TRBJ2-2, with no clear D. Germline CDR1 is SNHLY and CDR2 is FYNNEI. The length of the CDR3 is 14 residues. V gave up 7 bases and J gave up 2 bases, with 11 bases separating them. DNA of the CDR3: TGTGCCAGCATGTCATTACAAAACACCGGGGAGCTGTTTTTT. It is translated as CASMSLQNTGELFF.

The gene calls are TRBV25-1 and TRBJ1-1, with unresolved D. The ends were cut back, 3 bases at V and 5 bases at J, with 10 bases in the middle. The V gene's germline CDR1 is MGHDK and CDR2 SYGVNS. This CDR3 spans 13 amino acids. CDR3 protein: CASSEYIGTEAFF. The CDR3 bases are TGTGCCAGCAGTGAGTATATCGGGACTGAAGCTTTCTTT.